The present entry profiles one T cell receptor (beta chain) with its context. The antigen remains undetermined. As every portion of the isolated RNA was reverse transcribed, the sequencing read expressed TCRB transcripts. Mean read depth for naive, central memory and regulatory T cell samples was 3 million to 4.5 million reads. TCRdb's copy holds only in-frame clones and misses some; the assay was immunoSEQ multiplex PCR. The data contain 150,000 to 200,000 clones, almost 65% of them singletons. CD4+ naive, central memory, regulatory and stem cell-like memory subsets were isolated by sorting on CD45RO/CCR7/CD25/CD127/CD95/CD27. Every sorted population was more than 95% pure. The sample belongs to a study of beta chain features in type 1 diabetes. Study findings and constraints: Possibly, sequencing cDNA over-represented cells that had high TCR expression levels. Shortening of TCRB CDR3s, moderate but significant, appeared in all four CD4+ subsets of Type 1 diabetes patients.

The V end lost 6 bases, the J end lost 5 bases, and 7 bases lay between the germline ends. Germline assignment: CDR1 SGHTA and CDR2 FQGNSA. The length of the CDR3 is 11 residues. The specimen was naive CD4+ T cells from blood. This sequence joins TRBV7-2 and TRBJ2-5; D not resolved. The sequence derives from a man younger than 45 with type 1 diabetes. CDR3 sequence (DNA): TGTGCCAGCAGGGGCGTGGAGACCCAGTACTTC. Protein product: CASRGVETQYF. The complete variable domain, with remaining parts taken from reference TRBV7-2 and TRBJ2-5, reads GAGVSQSPSNKVTEKGKDVELRCDPISGHTALYWYRQSLGQGLEFLIYFQGNSAPDKSGLPSDRFSAERTGGSVSTLTIQRTQQEDSAVYLCASRGVETQYFGPGTRLLVL.